These T cell receptor beta chains were read from a single sample in a study of molecular identifiers for immune sequencing clone quantification. TCRdb used MiXCR to reprocess the PCR reads, holding one entry per CDR3 protein. The data contain over 550,000 distinct CDR3 sequences, roughly 27% of them seen just once; the ten biggest clones take up about 0.73%. Sequenced: naive CD8+ T cells from blood, with Jurkat cell RNA spiked in. The receptors here all came from a human donor in good health. Some libraries in this study had Jurkat cell RNA spiked in. Each CDR3 is given with its conserved first and last residue. A D gene is named only where the DNA matches it firmly. The listing skips clone size in some rows; elsewhere it reads once, few, many or a size class.

V gene	D gene	clone size	J gene	CDR3 DNA	CDR3 protein
TRBV13	-	few	TRBJ2-2	TGTGCCAGCAGCGCCCCCTACAGGACGAAGGACACCGGGGAGCTGTTTTTT	CASSAPYRTKDTGELFF
TRBV4-3	-	few	TRBJ2-7	TGCGCCAGCAGCCAACAGCGAGGGGTCTCCTACGAGCAGTACTTC	CASSQQRGVSYEQYF
TRBV2	-	many	TRBJ2-7	TGTGCCAGCAGTCAGACGGACCGGAGTCATTTC	CASSQTDRSHF
TRBV28	TRBD2	-	TRBJ2-2	TGTGCCAGCAGTGTAGCGGGAGGGGAGCTGTTTTTT	CASSVAGGELFF
TRBV27	-	few	TRBJ2-7	TGTGCCAGCAGTCCCCGGATATCCTACGAGCAGTACTTC	CASSPRISYEQYF
TRBV4-3	-	-	TRBJ1-2	TGCGCCAGCAGCCACGCCAGGGTCGGCTATGGCTACACCTTC	CASSHARVGYGYTF
TRBV29-1	TRBD1	-	TRBJ1-2	TGCAGCGTTGAGTTGGACAGGGTTTATGGCTCCCCCTTC	CSVELDRVYGSPF
TRBV7-8	TRBD2	many	TRBJ2-1	TGTGCCAGCACCCTCCAGAGCGGGGGGGTCGAGCAGTTCTTC	CASTLQSGGVEQFF
TRBV20-1	TRBD2	many	TRBJ2-4	TGCAGTGCCTCACTACGGGGGGGCCCCTTAGCCAAAAACATTCAGTACTTC	CSASLRGGPLAKNIQYF
TRBV14	-	-	TRBJ1-2	TGTGCCAGCAGCCAAACGGAGGACGTTGGCTACGCCTTC	CASSQTEDVGYAF
TRBV28	-	many	TRBJ1-6	TGTGCCAGCAGTTTATATGACCGAAATTCACCCCTCCACTTT	CASSLYDRNSPLHF
TRBV28	-	-	TRBJ1-6	TGTGCCAGCAGTTTAACCGGGTCGGGCGCAAATTCACCCCTCCCCTTT	CASSLTGSGANSPLPF
TRBV6-5	-	-	TRBJ2-1	TGTGCCAGCAGTGGGGAGCCCTACAATGAGCAGTTCTTC	CASSGEPYNEQFF
TRBV27	TRBD1	-	TRBJ2-1	TGTGCCAGCAGTTTATACAGGGGCGATAGGCAGTTCTTC	CASSLYRGDRQFF
TRBV27	-	-	TRBJ2-1	TGTGCCAGCAGTGCTACTAGCCTCGGTTCTTATGAGCAGTTCTTC	CASSATSLGSYEQFF
TRBV7-9	-	many	TRBJ2-3	TGTGCCAGCAGCCCGGGGCCCGGGCTTGGAGATACGCAGTATTTT	CASSPGPGLGDTQYF
TRBV27	-	few	TRBJ2-2	TGTGCCAGCAGTGGTAGAGGAACCTACCCCGGGGAGCTGTTTTTT	CASSGRGTYPGELFF
TRBV12-5	-	few	TRBJ2-1	TGTGCTAGTGGTTTTAATAGGGGGGGGCAAAGCGGGCAGTTCTTC	CASGFNRGGQSGQFF
TRBV4-1	-	-	TRBJ2-1	TGCGCCAGCAGCCGCTCCCGGGGGGCGTACAATGAGCAGTTCTTC	CASSRSRGAYNEQFF
TRBV4-1	-	few	TRBJ2-7	TGCGCCAGCAGCCTGAACAGTGCCGAGCAGTACTTC	CASSLNSAEQYF
TRBV6-1	-	few	TRBJ2-7	TGTGCCAGCAGTGAACTGGGACTGAATCCTTCCTACGAGCAGTACTTC	CASSELGLNPSYEQYF
TRBV30	-	-	TRBJ2-7	TGTGCCTGGGGTGGAGTGATCGAGCAGTACTTC	CAWGGVIEQYF
TRBV29-1	TRBD2	few	TRBJ2-1	TGCAGCGTGGACGGACTAGCGGGAGAAGAGGAGCAGTTCTTC	CSVDGLAGEEEQFF
TRBV6-2/TRBV6-3	-	few	TRBJ2-2	TGTGCCAGCAGCTCCCTAGCGACCCCCGGGGAGCTGTTTTTT	CASSSLATPGELFF
TRBV4-3	-	few	TRBJ1-1	TGCGCCAGCAGCCAAGAGATCGCTTTGAACACTGAAGCTTTCTTT	CASSQEIALNTEAFF
TRBV4-3	-	many	TRBJ1-6	TGCGCCAGCAGCCAAGAGGGGGGATATAATTCACCCCTCCACTTT	CASSQEGGYNSPLHF
TRBV27	TRBD1	few	TRBJ2-2	TGTGCCAGCAGTTTATTACCGGGACAGGGGAACACCGGGGAGCTGTTTTTT	CASSLLPGQGNTGELFF
TRBV4-3	-	many	TRBJ2-1	TGCGCCAGCAGCCTTGAGCAGGGTTCCTACAATGAGCAGTTCTTC	CASSLEQGSYNEQFF
TRBV5-6	-	many	TRBJ1-1	TGTGCCAGCAGCTTTCGAGACAATGAAGCTTTCTTT	CASSFRDNEAFF
TRBV2	-	many	TRBJ2-5	TGTGCCAGCAGTGAAGCAGGGGTTGGAGAGACCCAGTACTTC	CASSEAGVGETQYF
TRBV29-1	TRBD2	-	TRBJ2-4	TGCAGCGTCGCGATAGCTAGCGGCGGGGCCAAAAGCGTTCAGTACTTC	CSVAIASGGAKSVQYF
TRBV19	-	few	TRBJ1-1	TGTGCCAGTAGTATAGATCTATTTGAGGGACACACTGAAGCTTTCTTT	CASSIDLFEGHTEAFF
TRBV19	-	few	TRBJ2-5	TGTGCCAGTAGTACCGACCCGGGACACCCCTTGAGGGAGACCCAGTACTTC	CASSTDPGHPLRETQYF
TRBV27	TRBD2	-	TRBJ2-6	TGTGCCAGCAGTCTCGGACTAGCGGGAGGGCCTGGGGCCAACGTCCTGACTTTC	CASSLGLAGGPGANVLTF
TRBV4-3	-	-	TRBJ2-7	TGCGCCAGCAGCCAAGATACGGGGAGCCCGTGGGGCGAGCAGTACTTC	CASSQDTGSPWGEQYF
TRBV20-1	-	once	TRBJ2-1	TGCAGTGCTAGAGACAGGGATTACAATGAGCAGTTCTTC	CSARDRDYNEQFF
TRBV2	-	few	TRBJ2-7	TGTGCCAGCAGTCCGGCAGGGGAATACGAGCAGTACTTC	CASSPAGEYEQYF
TRBV7-2	-	many	TRBJ2-7	TGTGCCAGCAGCCAAGAAGTTAGCGCCTACGAGCAGTACTTC	CASSQEVSAYEQYF
TRBV30	TRBD1	many	TRBJ2-1	TGTGCCTGGAGGATCGGGACAGGGCTAGCCAATGAGCAGTTCTTC	CAWRIGTGLANEQFF
TRBV6-6	-	-	TRBJ1-5	TGTGCCAGCAGTTCCTGGGATAGCAATCAGCCCCAGCATTTT	CASSSWDSNQPQHF
TRBV6-2/TRBV6-3	-	-	TRBJ2-2	TGTGCCAGCAGTTACATCGCCACCGGGGAGCGGTTTTTT	CASSYIATGERFF
TRBV23-1	-	many	TRBJ2-5	TGCGCCAGCAGTCAACCAAGAGGGGACACACAAGAGACCCAGTACTTC	CASSQPRGDTQETQYF
TRBV12-5	-	few	TRBJ2-5	TGTGCTAGTGGTTTGGTAGAGGCTAGGGCTGAGACCCAGTACTTC	CASGLVEARAETQYF
TRBV19	-	many	TRBJ1-1	TGTGCCAGTAGTATATCGCAGAACACTGAAGCTTTCTTT	CASSISQNTEAFF
TRBV5-1	-	many	TRBJ2-1	TGCGCCAGCAGCCGCGGGGTGGAAACCTACAATGAGCAGTTCTTC	CASSRGVETYNEQFF
TRBV4-1	-	-	TRBJ2-6	TGCGCCCACCGCCACGGGCGGGTCTCTGGGGCCCACGTCCTGCCTTTC	CAHRHGRVSGAHVLPF
TRBV2	-	few	TRBJ2-7	TGTGCCAGCACCGGGAGGGACAGGGACTCCTACGAGCAGTACTTC	CASTGRDRDSYEQYF
TRBV14	-	-	TRBJ2-1	TGTGCCAGCAGCAACTTGACTAGTTTACCCTACAATGAGCAGTTCTTC	CASSNLTSLPYNEQFF
TRBV5-6	-	-	TRBJ2-2	TGTGCCAGCCAAAGGCAGGGATACACCGGGGAGCTGTTTTTT	CASQRQGYTGELFF
TRBV20-1	-	many	TRBJ1-1	TGCAGTGCTATTCAGGGGTTCAACACTGAAGCTTTCTTT	CSAIQGFNTEAFF
TRBV13	-	many	TRBJ1-2	TGTGCCAGCAGCTTAGGCGTTTATGGCTACACCTTC	CASSLGVYGYTF
TRBV7-9	-	-	TRBJ2-7	TGTGCCAGCAGCTTACGAAGTTACACGCAGTACTTC	CASSLRSYTQYF
TRBV29-1	-	many	TRBJ1-1	TGCAGCGTTGAAGCGGGGTTCACTGAAGCTTTCTTT	CSVEAGFTEAFF